The TCR beta chain under discussion was sequenced for a study of T cell responses to AZD1222 COVID-19 vaccine. Study conclusions and caveats: Researchers report vaccine-associated CD4 TCRs spanning spike, with dominance at 160-218 and 743-854. Repertoires were sampled only after the peak T cell response. There were mostly white British donors and more females than males, and clonal diversity was possibly underestimated.

TCRdb keeps only in-frame clones here, not all; method: immunoSEQ multiplex PCR. The repertoire holds tens of thousands of clones, with roughly nine tenths as singletons. There are a few counts of this clone. Antigen unknown. Germline CDR1 is SGHNT and CDR2 is YENEEA. CDR3 length: 14 amino acids. Trimming left V 2 bases short and J 8 bases short, with 12 bases between. This receptor was taken from an adult in good health. J is TRBJ2-2 and V is TRBV11-3; D not certain. This specimen was peripheral blood, taken on day 0 of AZD1222 vaccination. In DNA, the CDR3 is TGTGCCAGCAGCTTAATTCAGGTTGGAGGGGAGCTGTTTTTT. Its translation: CASSLIQVGGELFF.